What follows are 13 T cell receptor beta chains derived from one specimen sequenced in a study of CD8 T cells in ankylosing spondylitis (dated by TCRdb to about 2017). Libraries were prepared through 5' RACE. TCRdb shows the sequencer as Illumina HiSeq 2500. Through fastp at Q25 and MiXCR, TCRdb rebuilt clones from the public reads, retaining in-frame beta chains. Entries are consolidated by CDR3 protein sequence, retaining the most common genes and DNA. For this sample there are around 250,000 distinct CDR3 sequences; around a tenth appear just once. The ten largest make up 6% to 7.5% of the sample. Sequencing was performed on blood, either unsorted or a sorted T cell fraction (not recorded which). Source of these receptors: a male donor with ankylosing spondylitis or in good health (not recorded which).

There are many counts of this clonotype. The chain joins TRBV5-1 to TRBJ2-3; D unresolved. Germline V gene lookup returns CDR1 SGHRS and CDR2 YFSETQ. V shed 0 bases and J shed 1 base, with 6 bases lying between them. The CDR3 contains 14 residues. CDR3 residues: CASSLAPGTDTQYF. In DNA form, the CDR3 reads TGCGCCAGCAGCTTGGCTCCGGGCACAGATACGCAGTATTTT.

This clonotype has more than one count but fewer than ten. In DNA, the CDR3 is TGCGCCAGCAGCCAAGGTCTACTCCCCCGGGACACTGAAGCTTTCTTT. Protein sequence: CASSQGLLPRDTEAFF. The J gene is TRBJ1-1, the V gene TRBV4-1; D not certain. The germline V gene encodes CDR1 MGHRA and CDR2 YSYEKL. Trimming shortened V by 1 base and J by 3 bases, and 15 bases separated the two germline ends. The CDR3 has 16 residues.

In its sample, this clonotype was seen a few times. V gene TRBV5-1 combines with J gene TRBJ2-2; TRBD1 aligns across 8 bases. The germline V gene has CDR1 SGHRS and CDR2 YFSETQ. The CDR3 spans 16 residues. J was trimmed by 0 bases and V by 6 bases; bases with no gene match: 7. The CDR3 bases are TGCGCCAGCACCCGAGGACAGGGAGCGAACACCGGGGAGCTGTTTTTT. Residues: CASTRGQGANTGELFF. Variable domain in full (rest from reference TRBV5-1 and TRBJ2-2): KAGVTQTPRYLIKTRGQQVTLSCSPISGHRSVSWYQQTPGQGLQFLFEYFSETQRNKGNFPGRFSGRQFSNSRSEMNVSTLELGDSALYLCASTRGQGANTGELFFGEGSRLTVL.

This clonotype was counted ten times or more. V is TRBV3-1 and J is TRBJ1-6; D remains unclear. The V end lost 4 bases, the J end lost 8 bases, and 15 bases lay between the germline ends. The CDR3 contains 15 residues. Germline V gene sequence: CDR1 LGHDT, CDR2 YNNKEL (reference sequence). CDR3 sequence reads: CASSLPGVGDSPLHF. CDR3 DNA: TGTGCCAGCAGCCTTCCTGGCGTCGGGGATTCACCCCTCCACTTT.

Ten or more counts support this clonotype. CDR3: CSARDSWQDPYNEQFF. The CDR3 DNA reads TGCAGTGCTAGAGATAGTTGGCAGGATCCCTACAATGAGCAGTTCTTC. V usage is TRBV20-1 and J usage is TRBJ2-1; no firm D call. Germline V gene data show CDR1 as DFQATT and CDR2 as SNEGSKA (reference sequence). The CDR3 spans 16 residues. Trimming took off 0 bases at V and 2 bases at J, with 14 bases between the two ends.

This clonotype was seen at least ten times. The genes are TRBV3-1 and TRBJ2-3; no clear D. Germline CDR1 LGHDT, CDR2 YNNKEL (reference sequence). The CDR3 covers 13 residues. V was cut by 1 base and J by 6 bases, with 8 bases left in between. The chain's CDR3 is CASSQGIPDTQYF. Written as DNA, the CDR3 is TGTGCCAGCAGCCAAGGCATCCCCGATACGCAGTATTTT.

In its sample, this clonotype was seen many times. The V and J genes are TRBV5-1 and TRBJ2-3; D remains unclear. V lost 2 bases, J lost 5 bases, and 9 bases lay in between. The germline CDR1 and CDR2 sequences are SGHRS and YFSETQ. The CDR3 runs 13 residues. Here the CDR3 reads CASSFQNGDTQYF. DNA for the CDR3: TGCGCCAGCAGCTTCCAAAACGGAGATACGCAGTATTTT.

This clonotype turned up a few times. The J gene is TRBJ2-6, the V gene TRBV30; the D is unclear. Germline V gene sequence: CDR1 GTSNPN, CDR2 SVGIG (reference sequence). The V end lost 5 bases, the J end lost 0 bases, and 8 bases lay between the germline ends. This CDR3 region has 14 residues. The CDR3 bases are TGTGCCTGGGGAAGTCCCTCTGGGGCCAACGTCCTGACTTTC. Translation: CAWGSPSGANVLTF.

In this sample, this clonotype turned up many times. The rearrangement uses TRBV5-1 and TRBJ2-7, with 7 bases matching TRBD1. Germline CDR1 reads SGHRS; CDR2 reads YFSETQ. CDR3 size: 14 residues. J gave up 2 bases and V 3 bases, and 5 bases lay outside the gene matches. CDR3 sequence: CASSSGQDPYEQYF. The CDR3 bases are TGCGCCAGCAGCTCCGGACAGGATCCCTACGAGCAGTACTTC.

This clonotype occurred many times. The genes are TRBV3-1 and TRBJ2-7; no clear D gene. V lost 0 bases and J lost 9, with 9 bases in between. The CDR3 has 12 residues. Germline V gives CDR1 LGHDT, CDR2 YNNKEL (reference sequence). The CDR3 region is CASSQEFGPQYF. The CDR3 region has the DNA TGTGCCAGCAGCCAAGAATTCGGCCCGCAGTACTTC.

In this sample, this clonotype turned up a few times. The chain uses TRBV11-2 and TRBJ1-2; D unclear. Trimming stripped 3 bases from V and 5 bases from J, with 19 bases between. The CDR3 loop spans 16 amino acids. Germline values: CDR1 SGHAT, CDR2 FQNNGV. This CDR3 reads CASSLEGAVRLYGYTF. The DNA for the CDR3 is TGTGCCAGCAGCTTGGAAGGTGCCGTCAGGTTATATGGCTACACCTTC.

This clonotype was recorded at least ten times. The J gene is TRBJ1-2, the V gene TRBV20-1; 8 bases align to TRBD1. Germline V gene data show CDR1 as DFQATT and CDR2 as SNEGSKA (reference sequence). The V and J ends lost 7 bases and 1 base, in that order; junction bases with no gene match: 8. CDR3 size: 14 residues. The CDR3 DNA follows: TGCAGTGATTCAGACAGGGGACATAACTATGGCTACACCTTC. Translated: CSDSDRGHNYGYTF.

Ten or more counts support this clonotype. The J gene is TRBJ2-7, the V gene TRBV12-3 or TRBV12-4, with TRBD1 matching over 7 bases. With 5 bases clipped from V and 4 bases from J, the junction kept 11 bases outside the gene matches. The CDR3 sequence is 15 residues long. In DNA form, the CDR3 reads TGTGCCAGCAGTGTAGGGGTGGACAGGCGGTACGAGCAGTACTTC. Translation gives CASSVGVDRRYEQYF.